This TCR beta chain stems from a study of sequential checkpoint blockade in melanoma. As for the study in general: Each arm's sequence ended with maintenance nivolumab.

Treatment: randomized to nivolumab then ipilimumab (arm A) or the reverse (arm B). From thawed PBMCs, live CD3+CD8+ cells negative for CD19 and CD56 were sorted. Assay: immunoSEQ multiplex PCR; the TCRdb copy retains only in-frame clones and omits some. The table shows just over 9,000 clones, with about 60% occurring only once. This clone was observed a handful of times. This receptor was identified in a human donor with melanoma. This specimen consisted of CD8+ T cells sorted from blood (inferred from file names), obtained from a patient given nivolumab and ipilimumab in sequence.

This chain's CDR3 is CASSEMAGGPGDTQYF. DNA for the CDR3: TGTGCCAGCAGCGAGATGGCGGGGGGGCCCGGAGATACGCAGTATTTT. The V call is TRBV9, the J call TRBJ2-3; the match to TRBD2 covers 9 bases. The CDR3 runs to 16 residues. The germline gives CDR1 SGDLS, CDR2 YYNGEE. V dropped 3 bases and J dropped 5; count of bases not matched to a gene: 10.